Shown below are 7 T cell receptor beta chains from a single sample sequenced in a study of blood T cell repertoires in COVID-19. The table came from immunoSEQ multiplex PCR; TCRdb's copy has only in-frame clones and leaves some out. The table lists about 190,000 clones, 82% of them singletons. The sequencing input was peripheral blood. The receptors were sampled from a woman in her 30s with acute or convalescent COVID-19.

V and J are TRBV7-9 and TRBJ2-5; TRBD2 aligns across 9 bases. In germline, CDR1 is SEHNR, CDR2 FQNEAQ (reference sequence). The V and J ends lost 5 bases and 2 bases, in that order; junction bases with no gene match: 9. This CDR3 is built from 16 residues. In DNA form, the CDR3 reads TGTGCCAGCAGCCCTACCTGGCGGGGGGGACAAGAGACCCAGTACTTC. Encoded protein: CASSPTWRGGQETQYF.

As DNA, the CDR3 is TGTGCCAGCAGCTTAGTGACAGAAGCTGAGCAGTACTTC. Translated: CASSLVTEAEQYF. The chain couples TRBV5-6 to TRBJ2-7, with a possible D match to TRBD1 (5 bases). This CDR3 comprises 13 residues. The germline gives CDR1 SGHDT, CDR2 YYEEEE. Deletions cut 2 bases from V and 7 bases from J, with 13 bases between.

With respect to this clone: Different DNA sequences within this sample yield the same CDR3. CDR3 sequence (DNA): TGTGCCTGGAGTAGTGCGTTCGCAGGGGGCGGGCAGCCCCAGCATTTT. This sequence encodes CAWSSAFAGGGQPQHF. This sequence joins TRBV30 and TRBJ1-5; 8 bases fit TRBD1. The CDR3 has 16 amino acids. Germline lookup yields CDR1 GTSNPN and CDR2 SVGIG (reference sequence). Losses at the gene ends were 2 bases for V and 7 bases for J; bases not matched to a gene: 13. The full variable domain, rest sourced from reference TRBV30 and TRBJ1-5, is SQTIHQWPATLVQPVGSPLSLECTVEGTSNPNLYWYRQAAGRGLQLLFYSVGIGQISSEVPQNLSASRPQDRQFILSSKKLLLSDSGFYLCAWSSAFAGGGQPQHFGDGTRLSIL.

The V gene is TRBV11-2, the J gene TRBJ2-1; 8 bases line up with TRBD2. Germline CDR1 reads SGHAT; CDR2 reads FQNNGV. J was trimmed by 8 bases and V by 1 base; bases with no gene match: 7. This CDR3 region has 15 residues. DNA of the CDR3: TGTGCCAGCAGCTTAGCGGGGGGGATTGTAGATGAGCAGTTCTTC. Its protein is CASSLAGGIVDEQFF.

A single count supports this clone. V and J are TRBV19 and TRBJ2-7; D remains unclear. V was clipped by 2 bases and J by 0 bases, with 11 bases between them. Germline CDR1 is LNHDA and CDR2 is SQIVND (reference sequence). CDR3 size: 15 residues. The CDR3 sequence: CASSISGSLSYEQYF. In DNA form, the CDR3 reads TGTGCCAGTAGTATATCCGGGTCGCTCTCCTACGAGCAGTACTTC.

Only a few counts were recorded for this clone. The rearrangement links TRBV6-5 to TRBJ1-5, with 8 bases identical to TRBD1. The CDR3 totals 13 residues. CDR1 and CDR2 (germline): MNHEY, SVGAGI. Trimming cost V 6 bases and J 11 bases; bases outside gene matches: 9. In nucleotides, the CDR3 is TGTGCCAGCAGGGGGACAGGCCGAGGGGCCCAGCATTTT. Protein sequence: CASRGTGRGAQHF.

The chain uses TRBV28 and TRBJ1-4; the D is unclear. V lost 5 bases to trimming and J lost 7 bases, with 20 bases between them. The germline CDR1 and CDR2 sequences are MDHEN and SYDVKM. The CDR3 sequence is 16 residues long. This CDR3 is CASSAGEHRRTEKLFF. CDR3 DNA sequence: TGTGCCAGCAGTGCGGGCGAACATCGACGTACTGAAAAACTGTTTTTT.